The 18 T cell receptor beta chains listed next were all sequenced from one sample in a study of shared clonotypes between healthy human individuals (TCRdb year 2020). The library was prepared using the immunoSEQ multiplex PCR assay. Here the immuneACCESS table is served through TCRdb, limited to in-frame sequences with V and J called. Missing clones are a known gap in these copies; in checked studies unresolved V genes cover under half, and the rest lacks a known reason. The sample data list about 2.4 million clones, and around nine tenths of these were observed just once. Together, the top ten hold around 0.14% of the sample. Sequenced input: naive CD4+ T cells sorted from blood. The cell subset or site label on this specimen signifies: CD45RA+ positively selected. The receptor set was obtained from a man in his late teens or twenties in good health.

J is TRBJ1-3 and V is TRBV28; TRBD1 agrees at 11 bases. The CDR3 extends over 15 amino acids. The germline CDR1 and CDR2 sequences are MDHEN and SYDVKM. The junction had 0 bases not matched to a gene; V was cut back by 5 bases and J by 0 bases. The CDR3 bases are TGTGCCAGCAGTGGGACAGGGGGCTCTGGAAACACCATATATTTT. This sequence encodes CASSGTGGSGNTIYF.

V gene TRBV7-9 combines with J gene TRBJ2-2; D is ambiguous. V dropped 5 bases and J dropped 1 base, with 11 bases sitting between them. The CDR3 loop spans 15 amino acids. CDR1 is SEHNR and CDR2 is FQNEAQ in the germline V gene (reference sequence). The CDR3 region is CASSPLGGNTGELFF. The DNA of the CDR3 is TGTGCCAGCAGCCCCCTGGGCGGGAACACCGGGGAGCTGTTTTTT.

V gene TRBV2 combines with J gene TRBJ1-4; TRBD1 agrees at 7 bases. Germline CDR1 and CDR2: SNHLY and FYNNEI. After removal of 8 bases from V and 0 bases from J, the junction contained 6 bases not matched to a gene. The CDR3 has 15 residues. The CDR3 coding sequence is TGTGCCAGCCAGGGACAGAGTGCAACTAATGAAAAACTGTTTTTT. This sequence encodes CASQGQSATNEKLFF.

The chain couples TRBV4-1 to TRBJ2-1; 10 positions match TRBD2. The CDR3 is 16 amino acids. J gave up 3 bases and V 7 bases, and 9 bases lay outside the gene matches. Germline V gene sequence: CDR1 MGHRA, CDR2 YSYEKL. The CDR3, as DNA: TGCGCCAGCATACCAGATAGCGGGGGGAGCTACAATGAGCAGTTCTTC. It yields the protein CASIPDSGGSYNEQFF.

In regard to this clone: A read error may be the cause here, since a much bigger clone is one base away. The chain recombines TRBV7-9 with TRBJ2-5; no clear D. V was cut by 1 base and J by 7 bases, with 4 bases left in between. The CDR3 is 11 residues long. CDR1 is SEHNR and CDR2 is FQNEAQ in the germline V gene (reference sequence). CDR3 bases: TGTGCCAGCAGCTTAGAGGGGACCCAGTACTTC. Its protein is CASSLEGTQYF.

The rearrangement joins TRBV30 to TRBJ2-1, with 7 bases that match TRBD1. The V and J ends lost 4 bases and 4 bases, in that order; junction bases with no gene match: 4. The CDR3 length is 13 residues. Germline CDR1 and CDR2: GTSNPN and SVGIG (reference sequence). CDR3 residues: CAWTPTGYNEQFF. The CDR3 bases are TGTGCCTGGACCCCGACAGGGTACAATGAGCAGTTCTTC. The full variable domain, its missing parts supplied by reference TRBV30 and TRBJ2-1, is SQTIHQWPATLVQPVGSPLSLECTVEGTSNPNLYWYRQAAGRGLQLLFYSVGIGQISSEVPQNLSASRPQDRQFILSSKKLLLSDSGFYLCAWTPTGYNEQFFGPGTRLTVL.

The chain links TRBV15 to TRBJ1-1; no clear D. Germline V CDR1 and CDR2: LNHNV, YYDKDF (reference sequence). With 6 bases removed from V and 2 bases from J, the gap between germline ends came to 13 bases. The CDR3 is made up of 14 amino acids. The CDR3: CATRQLKPNTEAFF. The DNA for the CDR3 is TGTGCCACCAGACAACTCAAGCCAAACACTGAAGCTTTCTTT.

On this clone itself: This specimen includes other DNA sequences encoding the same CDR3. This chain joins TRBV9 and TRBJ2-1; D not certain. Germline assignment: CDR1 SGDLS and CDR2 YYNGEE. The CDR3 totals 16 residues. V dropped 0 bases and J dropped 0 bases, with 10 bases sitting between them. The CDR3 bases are TGTGCCAGCAGCGTAGAAGGCGGAAGCTCCTACAATGAGCAGTTCTTC. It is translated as CASSVEGGSSYNEQFF.

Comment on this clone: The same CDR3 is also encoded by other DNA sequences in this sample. CDR3 region: CASSPPGRNTEAFF. CDR3 in DNA: TGTGCCAGCTCACCTCCGGGACGGAACACTGAAGCTTTCTTT. The chain links TRBV18 to TRBJ1-1; TRBD1 might be the D (5 bases). V gave up 3 bases and J gave up 1 base, with 9 bases separating them. Germline CDR1 is KGHSH and CDR2 is LQKENI. This CDR3 region has 14 residues.

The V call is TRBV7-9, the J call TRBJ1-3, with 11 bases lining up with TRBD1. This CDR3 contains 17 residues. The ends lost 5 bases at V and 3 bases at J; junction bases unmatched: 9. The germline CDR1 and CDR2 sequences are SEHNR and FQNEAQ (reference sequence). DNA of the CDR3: TGTGCCAGCAGCCCTCCGGGACAGGGGGACAGTGGAAACACCATATATTTT. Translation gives CASSPPGQGDSGNTIYF.

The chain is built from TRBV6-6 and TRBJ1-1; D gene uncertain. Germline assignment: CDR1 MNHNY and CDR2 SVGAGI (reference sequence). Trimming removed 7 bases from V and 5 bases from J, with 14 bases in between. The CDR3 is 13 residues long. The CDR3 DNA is TGTGCCAGCAACCCCCCGGGGTTTACTGAAGCTTTCTTT. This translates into CASNPPGFTEAFF.

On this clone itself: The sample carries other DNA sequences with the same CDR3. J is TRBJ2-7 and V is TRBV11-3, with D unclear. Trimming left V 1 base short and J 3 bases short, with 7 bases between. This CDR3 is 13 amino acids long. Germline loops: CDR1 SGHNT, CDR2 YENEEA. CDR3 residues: CASSLVGGYEQYF. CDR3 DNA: TGTGCCAGCAGCTTAGTTGGCGGCTACGAGCAGTACTTC.

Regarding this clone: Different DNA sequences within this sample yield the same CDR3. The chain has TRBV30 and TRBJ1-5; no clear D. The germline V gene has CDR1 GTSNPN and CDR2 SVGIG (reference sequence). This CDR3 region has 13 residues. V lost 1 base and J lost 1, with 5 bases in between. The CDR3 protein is CAWSERSNQPQHF. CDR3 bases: TGTGCCTGGAGTGAACGCAGCAATCAGCCCCAGCATTTT.

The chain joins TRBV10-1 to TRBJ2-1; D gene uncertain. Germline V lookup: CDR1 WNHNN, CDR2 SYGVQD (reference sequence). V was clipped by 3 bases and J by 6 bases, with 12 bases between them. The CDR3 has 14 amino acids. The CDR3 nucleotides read TGCGCCAGCAGTGATGGTTGGGTGGGCAATGAGCAGTTCTTC. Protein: CASSDGWVGNEQFF.

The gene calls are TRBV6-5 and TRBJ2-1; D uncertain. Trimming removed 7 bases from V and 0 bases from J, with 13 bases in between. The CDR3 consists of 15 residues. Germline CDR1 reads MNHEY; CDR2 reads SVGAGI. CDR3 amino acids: CASTADGNSYNEQFF. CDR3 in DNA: TGTGCCAGCACCGCGGACGGAAACTCCTACAATGAGCAGTTCTTC.

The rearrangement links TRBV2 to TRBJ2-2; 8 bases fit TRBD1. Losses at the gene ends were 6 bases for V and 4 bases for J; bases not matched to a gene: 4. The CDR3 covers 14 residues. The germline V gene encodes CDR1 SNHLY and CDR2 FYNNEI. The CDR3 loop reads CASSFTGGTGELFF. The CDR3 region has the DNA TGTGCCAGCAGCTTTACAGGGGGCACCGGGGAGCTGTTTTTT.

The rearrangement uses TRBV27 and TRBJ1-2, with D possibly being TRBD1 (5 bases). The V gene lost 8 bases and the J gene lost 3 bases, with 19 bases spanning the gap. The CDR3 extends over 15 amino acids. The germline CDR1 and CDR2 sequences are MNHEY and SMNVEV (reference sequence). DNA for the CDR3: TGTGCCAGCGCTTCTCTCCTTAGGGGAGACTATGGCTACACCTTC. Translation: CASASLLRGDYGYTF.

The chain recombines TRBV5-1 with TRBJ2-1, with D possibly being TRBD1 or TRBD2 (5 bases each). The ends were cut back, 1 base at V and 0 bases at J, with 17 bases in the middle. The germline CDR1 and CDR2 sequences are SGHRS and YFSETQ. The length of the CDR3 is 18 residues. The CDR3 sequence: CASSLKYKLGDSYNEQFF. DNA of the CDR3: TGCGCCAGCAGCTTGAAATACAAGCTGGGGGACTCCTACAATGAGCAGTTCTTC.